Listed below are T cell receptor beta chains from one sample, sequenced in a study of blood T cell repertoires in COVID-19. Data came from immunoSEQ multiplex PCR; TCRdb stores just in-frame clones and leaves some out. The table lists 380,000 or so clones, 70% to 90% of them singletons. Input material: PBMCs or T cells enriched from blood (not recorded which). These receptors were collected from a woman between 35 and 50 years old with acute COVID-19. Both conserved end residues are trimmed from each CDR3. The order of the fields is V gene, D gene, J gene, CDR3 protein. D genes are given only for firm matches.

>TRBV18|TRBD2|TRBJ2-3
ASSPSGGTDTQY
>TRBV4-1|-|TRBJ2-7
ASSSGYSSYEQY
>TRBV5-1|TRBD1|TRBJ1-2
ASSGTGTGYT
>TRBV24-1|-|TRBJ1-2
ATSDPPGYHYGYT
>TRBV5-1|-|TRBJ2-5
ASSLAYVTGETQY
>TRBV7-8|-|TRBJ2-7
ASSLRLASTYEQY
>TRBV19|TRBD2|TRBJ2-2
ASSPPPSGGNTGELF
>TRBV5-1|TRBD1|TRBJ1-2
ASSLGTGYGYT
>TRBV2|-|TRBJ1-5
ASSPGYSNQPQH
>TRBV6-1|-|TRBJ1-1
ASSDRGPGEAF
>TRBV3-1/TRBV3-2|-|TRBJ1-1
ASSQEAGFDTEAF
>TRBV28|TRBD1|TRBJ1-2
ASSGGNRGRYT
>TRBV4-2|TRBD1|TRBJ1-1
ASSQEERGQTEAF
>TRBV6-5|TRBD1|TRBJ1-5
ASTIRQGYQPQH
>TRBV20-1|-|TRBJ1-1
SASTGTMNTEAF
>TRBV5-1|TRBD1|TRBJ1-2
ASSGDRAASYGYT
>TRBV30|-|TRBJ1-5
AWSVKGGQPQH